This TCR beta chain stems from a study of blood T cell repertoires in COVID-19. Self-reported history from a screening survey and questionnaire set each donor's cohort. Original handling: Amplification of reference gene primers was used by the study to estimate nucleated cell counts. Sequenced by immunoSEQ multiplex PCR; TCRdb stores in-frame clones only, minus some. The DNA was the basis for D and trimming; V, J and clone size are from that table. The sample has approximately 220,000 clones, 90% seen once. The trim removed 6 bases at V and 4 bases at J, leaving 17 bases unmatched. The CDR3 contains 19 residues. Germline V gene lookup returns CDR1 MRHNA and CDR2 SNTAGT.

The origin of this receptor is a young man who had been exposed to COVID-19. This chain connects TRBV6-4 to TRBJ2-6, with 8 bases aligning to TRBD1. The source material was PBMCs or T cells enriched from blood (not recorded which). CDR3 sequence (DNA): TGTGCCAGCAGCCAGCCGTCTGGGACAGGCTTGAAAGGGGCCAACGTCCTGACTTTC. This encodes CASSQPSGTGLKGANVLTF.